This T cell receptor beta chain stems from a study of blood T cell repertoires in COVID-19 (TCRdb year 2020). Looking at the study overall: Samples from collaborators originated in the United States, Italy and Spain and spanned both the acute and convalescent phases of COVID-19. Samples came from the ongoing ImmuneRACE study (first 160 participants) plus 1,254 subjects from 6 global collaborators. Where available, HLA class I and class II types were taken from metadata supplied by the sample provider and were not determined by assay-based typing. The prospective study material was composed of cDNA or gDNA derived from T cells, B-cell-depleted T cells, or PBMCs. The repertoires were released in a freely available public database intended as a resource for research on the immune response to SARS-CoV-2. The dataset comprised deeply sampled blood TCRbeta repertoires from subjects exposed to, actively infected with, or recovered from COVID-19. The sample metadata nearly always contained a de-identified subject ID, COVID-19 status, age in years and sex.

CDR1 and CDR2 were assigned from the germline V gene (reference sequence) as SGHNT and YYREEE. Ends trimmed: V by 0 bases, J by 1 base; bases unmatched to a gene: 7. Measured from the cysteine to the phenylalanine, the CDR3 is 17 residues long. The entry retains the CDR3 DNA only, 51 bases that are in frame from base 1. TCRbeta CDR3 regions were amplified from genomic DNA by means of the immunoSEQ Assay, a bias-controlled multiplex PCR. On the study's bioinformatics: Within the assay, amplification of reference gene primers was used to estimate how many nucleated cells each sample contained. To quantify the absolute abundance of each unique TCRbeta CDR3 rearrangement, sequence reads were collapsed and filtered. Productive Simpson clonality was computed per sample as the square root of Simpson's diversity index over productive rearrangements. Held by TCRdb, this immuneACCESS table contains in-frame sequences only and omits some clones. Under half of the omission traces to an unresolved V gene where checked; the cause of the rest is unknown. The V and J calls and clone size are taken from that table; D and trimming were inferred from the DNA. Recorded for this sample are more than 55,000 clones; around 80% of them occurred a single time. Around 32% of the sample goes to the ten largest clones.

With respect to this clone: Its antigen specificity is not known. It has no much larger one-base neighbor in the sample; base qualities were not kept.

Results the study describes overall, beyond this receptor: The amount of clinical and demographic metadata varied by source and participant and was provided uncurated.

Collaborating institutions collected whole blood in K2EDTA tubes following their own protocols. For TCRbeta analysis, collaborators shipped samples in one of three forms: frozen whole blood, isolated PBMCs, or DNA extracted from either of those sample types. Here the chain combines TRBV5-4 and TRBJ2-5, with TRBD2 matching 9 junction bases. This TCR came from a human donor in a cohort sampled during active COVID-19. Sequences were obtained from peripheral blood. For the CDR3, the sequence is CASSLAQSSGAQETQYF. The sequenced DNA is TGTGCCAGCAGCTTGGCCCAGTCTAGCGGGGCCCAAGAGACCCAGTACTTC.